This passage covers 18 T cell receptor beta chains from one sample sequenced in a study of shared clonotypes between healthy human individuals. Sequencing was performed with immunoSEQ multiplex PCR; in TCRdb, only in-frame clones are kept and a portion is missing. The profile shows approximately 2.5 million clones, just over 90% of them singletons. Sequenced material: naive CD4+ T cells sorted from blood. As for subset: CD45RA+ positively selected. These receptors all come from a man aged 18-30 years in good health.

This clone occurred once. The chain uses TRBV30 and TRBJ2-2, with D perhaps TRBD1 (5 bases). V was trimmed by 0 bases and J by 6 bases, leaving 11 bases between them. Per the germline V gene, CDR1 is GTSNPN and CDR2 is SVGIG (reference sequence). The CDR3 extends over 14 amino acids. The DNA for the CDR3 is TGTGCCTGGAGTGTAGTGCAGGGCTCCGGGGAGCTGTTTTTT. This gives the protein CAWSVVQGSGELFF.

The V gene is TRBV6-5, the J gene TRBJ1-6; the D is unclear. Per the germline V gene, CDR1 is MNHEY and CDR2 is SVGAGI. CDR3 length: 16 amino acids. Trimming stripped 2 bases from V and 0 bases from J, with 8 bases between. The CDR3 DNA reads TGTGCCAGCAGTTACGCCCGGAGCTCCTATAATTCACCCCTCCACTTT. Protein sequence: CASSYARSSYNSPLHF.

This sequence joins TRBV30 and TRBJ2-5, with D perhaps given as TRBD1 or TRBD2 (5 bases each). The CDR3 is 13 residues long. Germline V CDR1 and CDR2: GTSNPN, SVGIG (reference sequence). V gave up 3 bases and J gave up 4 bases, with 12 bases separating them. The CDR3 sequence: CAWSSGTLETQYF. CDR3 bases: TGTGCCTGGAGCTCCGGGACGCTAGAGACCCAGTACTTC.

This clone appeared once. The V gene is TRBV4-2, the J gene TRBJ2-4; D unclear. The CDR3 extends over 17 amino acids. Trimming took off 4 bases at V and 0 bases at J, with 16 bases between the two ends. Germline V gene data show CDR1 as LGHNA and CDR2 as YNFKEQ. The chain's CDR3 is CASSRSTDPVAKNIQYF. The CDR3 DNA follows: TGTGCCAGCAGCCGATCGACTGATCCCGTAGCCAAAAACATTCAGTACTTC.

V is TRBV6-5 and J is TRBJ2-2; no clear D. In germline, CDR1 is MNHEY, CDR2 SVGAGI. The ends were cut back, 8 bases at V and 1 base at J, with 8 bases in the middle. The CDR3 spans 13 residues. The CDR3 nucleotides are TGTGCCAGCCACATACTGAACACCGGGGAGCTGTTTTTT. Protein product: CASHILNTGELFF.

This clone was seen a single time. The gene calls are TRBV6-6 and TRBJ1-2; D not resolved. V lost 0 bases, J lost 2 bases, and 7 bases lay in between. This CDR3 has 14 residues. Germline V lookup: CDR1 MNHNY, CDR2 SVGAGI (reference sequence). This CDR3 is CASSYSRQNYGYTF. The CDR3 nucleotides read TGTGCCAGCAGTTACTCGCGACAAAACTATGGCTACACCTTC.

The chain links TRBV29-1 to TRBJ1-1, with TRBD1 matching over 10 bases. This CDR3 has 14 amino acids. Germline assignment: CDR1 SQVTM and CDR2 ANQGSEA. The junction had 2 bases not matched to a gene; V was cut back by 4 bases and J by 0 bases. The CDR3 nucleotides read TGCAGCGTTGGGACAGGGGGGATGAACACTGAAGCTTTCTTT. It specifies CSVGTGGMNTEAFF.

The V gene is TRBV11-2, the J gene TRBJ2-7, with D perhaps TRBD2 (5 bases). This CDR3 contains 18 residues. The V end lost 1 base, the J end lost 2 bases, and 21 bases lay between the germline ends. Germline CDR1 SGHAT, CDR2 FQNNGV. CDR3: CASSLGGRSGGSPYEQYF. The CDR3, as DNA: TGTGCCAGCAGCTTAGGAGGTCGGTCGGGCGGGTCCCCCTACGAGCAGTACTTC.

The rearrangement links TRBV18 to TRBJ1-1; weak D call: TRBD1 (5 bases). CDR3 length equals 15 residues. Germline CDR1 KGHSH, CDR2 LQKENI. V was clipped by 3 bases and J by 4 bases, with 15 bases between them. The DNA for the CDR3 is TGTGCCAGCTCACCGGTCCCGGGGCAAGGCACTGAAGCTTTCTTT. Translating it yields CASSPVPGQGTEAFF.

In nucleotides, the CDR3 is TGTGCCAGCAGCCAAGATGAGAGCGGGGGGGCCCCAGATACGCAGTATTTT. Translated, it gives CASSQDESGGAPDTQYF. The J gene is TRBJ2-3, the V gene TRBV4-2; 10 bases fit TRBD2. The V gene's germline CDR1 is LGHNA and CDR2 YNFKEQ. This CDR3 is built from 17 residues. The V and J ends lost 0 bases and 4 bases, in that order; junction bases with no gene match: 7.

This chain links TRBV5-1 with TRBJ1-5; D unclear. The CDR3 consists of 15 residues. V shed 0 bases and J shed 3 bases, with 10 bases lying between them. Per germline, CDR1 SGHRS and CDR2 YFSETQ. The CDR3 loop reads CASSLGGSLNQPQHF. The CDR3 coding sequence is TGCGCCAGCAGCTTGGGAGGGTCCCTCAATCAGCCCCAGCATTTT.

DNA for the CDR3: TGTGCCAGCATGTTGAATAGCTTACAGTATTTT. Protein: CASMLNSLQYF. The chain joins TRBV2 to TRBJ2-3, with D unclear. The germline V and J ends were trimmed by 7 bases and 12 bases, with 14 bases remaining between them. The length of the CDR3 is 11 residues. Per the germline V gene, CDR1 is SNHLY and CDR2 is FYNNEI.

This clone was detected only once. The sample has other DNA sequences that encode this CDR3 too. The V and J genes are TRBV5-1 and TRBJ2-5, with D perhaps assigned TRBD1 or TRBD2 (5 bases each). V was pared by 2 bases and J by 5 bases, with 10 bases between. The V gene's germline CDR1 is SGHRS and CDR2 YFSETQ. The CDR3 runs to 13 residues. CDR3 in DNA: TGCGCCAGCAGCTTCGGGACCGGGGAGACCCAGTACTTC. This codes for CASSFGTGETQYF.

The V call is TRBV5-1, the J call TRBJ1-2; perhaps TRBD1 as D (6 bases). Germline lookup yields CDR1 SGHRS and CDR2 YFSETQ. The CDR3 consists of 13 residues. Trimming cost V 4 bases and J 4 bases, with 11 bases left between them. The CDR3 loop reads CASSPEGVYGYTF. In nucleotides, the CDR3 is TGCGCCAGCAGCCCGGAGGGGGTCTATGGCTACACCTTC.

On this clone: This sample also contains other DNA sequences that code for the same CDR3. The chain links TRBV5-1 to TRBJ2-1; the D gene is possibly TRBD2 (5 bases). V was shortened by 0 bases and J by 8 bases, with 9 bases between the two germline ends. The CDR3 runs 13 residues. The germline gives CDR1 SGHRS, CDR2 YFSETQ. The CDR3 DNA reads as TGCGCCAGCAGCTTGGGAGGGTTCGATGAGCAGTTCTTC. Translated: CASSLGGFDEQFF.

This sequence joins TRBV27 and TRBJ1-6, with no clear D. CDR1 is MNHEY, CDR2 SMNVEV, per germline (reference sequence). The CDR3 totals 16 residues. V was clipped by 6 bases and J by 0 bases, with 12 bases between them. For the CDR3, the DNA is TGTGCCAGCAGCTTGGGAGTGGGCTCCTATAATTCACCCCTCCACTTT. Translated: CASSLGVGSYNSPLHF.

The gene calls are TRBV9 and TRBJ2-1; D gene ambiguous. With 1 base removed from V and 3 bases from J, the gap between germline ends came to 11 bases. Germline V CDR1 and CDR2: SGDLS, YYNGEE. The CDR3 covers 15 residues. The DNA for the CDR3 is TGTGCCAGCAGCGTACTGGGCCAGGTCTACAATGAGCAGTTCTTC. Its translation: CASSVLGQVYNEQFF.

CDR3 region: CASSYSGVGNSPLHF. CDR3 DNA sequence: TGTGCCAGCAGTTACTCCGGGGTGGGAAATTCACCCCTCCACTTT. This chain connects TRBV6-5 to TRBJ1-6; D is unresolved. CDR1 MNHEY and CDR2 SVGAGI come from the germline V gene. This CDR3 comprises 15 residues. V gave up 0 bases and J gave up 7 bases, with 10 bases separating them.